The clone carrying this T cell receptor beta chain was seen a few times. The antigen is unknown. Trimming removed 7 bases from V and 3 bases from J, with 13 bases in between. The CDR3 contains 15 residues. Germline loops: CDR1 MNHEY, CDR2 SMNVEV (reference sequence). As for time point: pre-sensitization, week 0. The treatment is: therapeutic diphenylcyclopropenone sensitization with weekly scalp DPC. The drawing of blood occurred before each patch test was applied. Donors were 18 to 70-year-old alopecia patients suitable for DPC. Unique molecular identifiers were attached to individual cDNA molecules during library preparation. One entry per CDR3 protein, called by TCRdb with MiXCR from the RACE reads. Here the sample spans tens of thousands of distinct CDR3 sequences, 9.5% to 12% being singletons. The data stem from a study of human T cells and chemical hapten exposure. Study-wide findings and caveats: DPC sensitization produced no change in TCRs with frequency above 1 in 1000.

This chain joins TRBV27 and TRBJ1-6, with D possibly matching TRBD1 (6 bases). Sequencing used whole blood, obtained in connection with sensitization to the hapten diphenylcyclopropenone (DPC). This clonotype originated in a woman aged 45-65 years with alopecia areata. Some clones in this sample may be carry-over from other donors' samples. The CDR3 here is CASTFQQGYNSPLHF. CDR3 nucleotide sequence: TGTGCCAGCACCTTTCAACAGGGCTATAATTCACCCCTCCACTTT.